The 5 T cell receptor beta chains below come from one sample, sequenced in a study of blood T cell repertoires in COVID-19. This table comes from immunoSEQ multiplex PCR, and its TCRdb copy is limited to in-frame clones, with some not included. The sample includes roughly 50,000 clones, around 84% of them seen just once. The sample taken for sequencing was peripheral blood. The receptors stem from a man between 65 and 79 years old with active COVID-19.

The chain joins TRBV2 to TRBJ2-2; a weak D match, TRBD1 (5 bases). The CDR3 spans 14 residues. The germline V gene encodes CDR1 SNHLY and CDR2 FYNNEI. The V gene lost 3 bases and the J gene lost 7 bases, with 12 bases spanning the gap. The CDR3 region is CASSEGQPRGELFF. The CDR3 nucleotides are TGTGCCAGCAGTGAGGGGCAGCCTCGCGGGGAGCTGTTTTTT.

V usage is TRBV7-2 and J usage is TRBJ1-6; 7 nucleotides align to TRBD1. Germline CDR1 is SGHTA and CDR2 is FQGNSA. The J segment lost 9 bases and the V segment lost 5 bases, leaving 10 bases of the junction unmatched. The CDR3 is 15 residues long. CDR3 residues: CASSPQTGMGSPLHF. Here the CDR3 DNA reads TGTGCCAGCAGCCCCCAGACAGGGATGGGTTCACCCCTCCACTTT.

The chain employs TRBV4-2 and TRBJ1-3, with TRBD1 matching 9 bases. The CDR3 is 15 residues long. Germline lookup yields CDR1 LGHNA and CDR2 YNFKEQ. V dropped 4 bases and J dropped 3; count of bases not matched to a gene: 4. The chain's CDR3 is CASSLDRGNGNTIYF. Here the CDR3 DNA reads TGTGCCAGCAGCCTGGACAGGGGAAATGGAAACACCATATATTTT.

This clone has more than one count but fewer than ten. The CDR3 nucleotides read TGCGCCAGCAGCCCCGAGGGAGGGGGTTTTGGCGGGGGTCAAGAGACCCAGTACTTC. As protein: CASSPEGGGFGGGQETQYF. The chain joins TRBV5-1 to TRBJ2-5; TRBD2 might be the D (7 bases). The length of the CDR3 is 19 residues. The V end lost 4 bases, the J end lost 2 bases, and 27 bases lay between the germline ends. Germline V gene lookup returns CDR1 SGHRS and CDR2 YFSETQ.

The rearrangement joins TRBV2 to TRBJ1-1, with D possibly being TRBD1 (5 bases). The CDR3 is 13 residues long. V was shortened by 7 bases and J by 5 bases, with 14 bases between the two germline ends. Germline V lookup: CDR1 SNHLY, CDR2 FYNNEI. The chain's CDR3 is CASNEAGHTEAFF. CDR3 DNA: TGTGCCAGCAATGAGGCGGGGCATACTGAAGCTTTCTTT.